These 9 T cell receptor beta chains originate from one sample sequenced in a study of early T cells in non-severe SARS-CoV-2 infection. TCRdb re-analysed the 5' RACE reads in MiXCR, keeping a single row per CDR3 protein. The data contain about 32,000 distinct CDR3 sequences, about 10% of them singletons. Material for sequencing was whole blood. The receptors here all came from an adult who was a healthcare worker with PCR-confirmed SARS-CoV-2 infection or an uninfected control (not recorded which).

This clonotype was recorded at least ten times. V and J are TRBV6-2 or TRBV6-3 and TRBJ2-6; D unresolved. The CDR3 consists of 16 residues. The V gene lost 0 bases and the J gene lost 0 bases, with 6 bases spanning the gap. Germline values: CDR1 MNHEY, CDR2 SVGEGT. The CDR3 region has the DNA TGTGCCAGCAGTTACTCTCCTCTCTCTGGGGCCAACGTCCTGACTTTC. Its protein product is CASSYSPLSGANVLTF.

This clonotype was detected ten times or more. The chain combines TRBV5-1 with TRBJ2-2, with D tentatively TRBD1 or TRBD2 (5 bases each). Looked up from germline, CDR1 is SGHRS and CDR2 is YFSETQ. V was shortened by 2 bases and J by 6 bases, with 8 bases between the two germline ends. The CDR3 consists of 13 residues. CDR3 in DNA: TGCGCCAGCAGCTTCAGGGACCCCGGGGAGCTGTTTTTT. Protein sequence: CASSFRDPGELFF.

This clonotype showed up many times. The chain recombines TRBV20-1 with TRBJ2-1, with D possibly being TRBD2 (5 bases). Germline-derived CDR1 and CDR2 are DFQATT and SNEGSKA (reference sequence). The V gene lost 5 bases and the J gene lost 2 bases, with 7 bases spanning the gap. The CDR3 totals 12 residues. CDR3 bases: TGCAGTGCTCCCGGGACCTACAATGAGCAGTTCTTC. Protein sequence: CSAPGTYNEQFF.

This chain links TRBV7-6 with TRBJ1-4, with a tentative D call TRBD1 (5 bases). Germline V lookup: CDR1 SGHVS, CDR2 FNYEAQ. This CDR3 has 15 residues. Trimming took off 5 bases at V and 3 bases at J, with 13 bases between the two ends. Written as DNA, the CDR3 is TGTGCCAGCAGCCCCCGGGACCTATCTAATGAAAAACTGTTTTTT. This encodes CASSPRDLSNEKLFF. The full variable domain, with the rest looked up from reference TRBV7-6 and TRBJ1-4, is GAGVSQSPRYKVTKRGQDVALRCDPISGHVSLYWYRQALGQGPEFLTYFNYEAQQDKSGLPNDRFSAERPEGSISTLTIQRTEQRDSAMYRCASSPRDLSNEKLFFGSGTQLSVL.

This clonotype was seen ten or more times. The chain carries TRBV29-1 and TRBJ2-1; TRBD2 matches 11 bases. The CDR3 runs 13 residues. The V and J ends lost 3 bases and 7 bases, in that order; junction bases with no gene match: 2. The germline gives CDR1 SQVTM, CDR2 ANQGSEA. The CDR3 loop is CSVDVAGGNEQFF. DNA for the CDR3: TGCAGCGTTGACGTAGCGGGGGGGAATGAGCAGTTCTTC.

This clonotype showed up many times. This chain links TRBV3-1 with TRBJ1-2; TRBD1 aligns across 7 bases. The CDR3 is 13 residues long. Germline CDR1 LGHDT, CDR2 YNNKEL (reference sequence). With V trimmed by 1 base and J by 9 bases, 5 bases remained unmatched. The CDR3 sequence: CASSQGQGRSYTF. The CDR3 DNA reads TGTGCCAGCAGCCAAGGACAGGGTCGGAGCTACACCTTC.

The chain employs TRBV4-2 and TRBJ2-5; D possibly corresponds to TRBD2 (5 bases). CDR1 is LGHNA, CDR2 YNFKEQ, per germline. Trimming pared 1 base from V and 3 bases from J, leaving 9 bases between. There are 14 residues in the CDR3. CDR3 sequence: CASSQGGREETQYF. The CDR3, as DNA: TGTGCCAGCAGCCAAGGAGGGCGAGAAGAGACCCAGTACTTC.

This clonotype was detected a few times. The V and J genes are TRBV12-3 or TRBV12-4 and TRBJ1-5, with D maybe TRBD1 (6 bases). Trimming removed 3 bases from V and 4 bases from J, with 13 bases in between. The CDR3 spans 15 residues. The chain's CDR3 is CASSLGGGINQPQHF. CDR3 coding DNA: TGTGCCAGCAGTTTGGGAGGGGGAATTAATCAGCCCCAGCATTTT.

This clonotype was seen many times. The chain employs TRBV10-2 and TRBJ1-1; D uncertain. CDR1 and CDR2 (germline): WSHSY, SAAADI. This CDR3 has 15 residues. Trimming removed 4 bases at V and 4 bases at J, with 16 bases between. The chain's CDR3 is CASSVTTAYGTEAFF. The CDR3 DNA reads as TGCGCCAGCAGTGTAACGACCGCGTACGGCACTGAAGCTTTCTTT.